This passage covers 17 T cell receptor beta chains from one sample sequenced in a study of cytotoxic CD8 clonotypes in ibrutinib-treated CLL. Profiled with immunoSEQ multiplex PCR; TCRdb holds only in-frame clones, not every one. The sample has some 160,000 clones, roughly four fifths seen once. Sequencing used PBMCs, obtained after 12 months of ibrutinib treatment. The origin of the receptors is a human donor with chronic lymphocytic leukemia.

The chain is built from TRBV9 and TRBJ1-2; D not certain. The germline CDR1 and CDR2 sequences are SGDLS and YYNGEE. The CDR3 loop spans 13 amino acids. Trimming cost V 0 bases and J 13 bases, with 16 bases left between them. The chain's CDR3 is CASSVDVRNPSTF. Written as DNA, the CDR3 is TGTGCCAGCAGCGTAGATGTAAGGAACCCTAGCACCTTC.

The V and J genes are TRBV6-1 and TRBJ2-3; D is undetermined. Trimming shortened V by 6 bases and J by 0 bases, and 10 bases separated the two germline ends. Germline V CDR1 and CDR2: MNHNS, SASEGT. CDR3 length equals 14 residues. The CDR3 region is CASSKGSSTDTQYF. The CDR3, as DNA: TGTGCCAGCAGCAAGGGATCCAGCACAGATACGCAGTATTTT.

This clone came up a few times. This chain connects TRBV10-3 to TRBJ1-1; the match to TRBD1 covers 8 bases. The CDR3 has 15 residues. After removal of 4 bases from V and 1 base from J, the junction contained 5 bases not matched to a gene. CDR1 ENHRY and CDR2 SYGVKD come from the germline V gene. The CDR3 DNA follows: TGTGCCATCAGTGGGGCCGGGACAGGGAACACTGAAGCTTTCTTT. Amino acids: CAISGAGTGNTEAFF.

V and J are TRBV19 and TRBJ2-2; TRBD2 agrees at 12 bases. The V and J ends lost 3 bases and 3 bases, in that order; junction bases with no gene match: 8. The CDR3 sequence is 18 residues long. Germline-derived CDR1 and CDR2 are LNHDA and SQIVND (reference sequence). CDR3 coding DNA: TGTGCCAGTAGTATCGGCCCTAGCGGGAGGGCGGACACCGGGGAGCTGTTTTTT. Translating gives CASSIGPSGRADTGELFF. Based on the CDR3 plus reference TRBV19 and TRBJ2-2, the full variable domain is DGGITQSPKYLFRKEGQNVTLSCEQNLNHDAMYWYRQDPGQGLRLIYYSQIVNDFQKGDIAEGYSVSREKKESFPLTVTSAQKNPTAFYLCASSIGPSGRADTGELFFGEGSRLTVL.

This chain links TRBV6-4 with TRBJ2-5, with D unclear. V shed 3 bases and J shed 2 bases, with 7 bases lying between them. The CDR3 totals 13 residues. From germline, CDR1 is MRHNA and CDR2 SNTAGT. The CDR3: CASSEAKQETQYF. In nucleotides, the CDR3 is TGTGCCAGCAGTGAGGCTAAGCAAGAGACCCAGTACTTC.

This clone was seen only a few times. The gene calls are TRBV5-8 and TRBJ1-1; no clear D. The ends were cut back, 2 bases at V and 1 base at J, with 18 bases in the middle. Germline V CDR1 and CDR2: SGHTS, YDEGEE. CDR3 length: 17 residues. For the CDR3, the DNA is TGTGCCAGCAGCTTTCCAGCATCAGACGGTCGGAACACTGAAGCTTTCTTT. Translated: CASSFPASDGRNTEAFF.

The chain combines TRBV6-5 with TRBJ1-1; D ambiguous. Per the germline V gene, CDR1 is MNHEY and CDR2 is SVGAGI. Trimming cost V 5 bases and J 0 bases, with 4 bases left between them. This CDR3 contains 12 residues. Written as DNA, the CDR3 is TGTGCCAGCAGTACAATGAACACTGAAGCTTTCTTT. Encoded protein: CASSTMNTEAFF.

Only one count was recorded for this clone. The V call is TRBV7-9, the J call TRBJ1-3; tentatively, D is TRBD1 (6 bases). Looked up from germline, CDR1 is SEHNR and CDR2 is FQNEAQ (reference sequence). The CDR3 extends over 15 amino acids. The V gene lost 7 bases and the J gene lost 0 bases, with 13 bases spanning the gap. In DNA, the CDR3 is TGTGCCAGCACACCGGGGGCAAACTCTGGAAACACCATATATTTT. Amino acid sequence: CASTPGANSGNTIYF.

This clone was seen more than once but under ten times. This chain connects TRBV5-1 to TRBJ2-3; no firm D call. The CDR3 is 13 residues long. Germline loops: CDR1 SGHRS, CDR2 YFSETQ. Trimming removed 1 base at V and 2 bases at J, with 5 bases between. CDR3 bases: TGCGCCAGCAGCTTGCTAGTCACAGATACGCAGTATTTT. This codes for CASSLLVTDTQYF.

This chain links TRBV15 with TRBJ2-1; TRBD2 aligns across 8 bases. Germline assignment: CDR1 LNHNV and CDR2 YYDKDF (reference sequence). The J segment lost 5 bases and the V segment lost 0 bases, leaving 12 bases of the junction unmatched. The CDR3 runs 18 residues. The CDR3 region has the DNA TGTGCCACCAGCAGAGATTTTAGCGGGGAGGCCTGGCACAATGAGCAGTTCTTC. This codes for CATSRDFSGEAWHNEQFF.

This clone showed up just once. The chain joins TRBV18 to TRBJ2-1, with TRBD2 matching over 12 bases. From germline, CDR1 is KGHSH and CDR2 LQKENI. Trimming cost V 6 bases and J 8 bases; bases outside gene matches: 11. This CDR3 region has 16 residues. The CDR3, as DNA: TGTGCCAGCTCGCGCACCCCTAGCGGGGGGGCGGATGAGCAGTTCTTC. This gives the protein CASSRTPSGGADEQFF. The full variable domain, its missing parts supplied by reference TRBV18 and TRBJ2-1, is NAGVMQNPRHLVRRRGQEARLRCSPMKGHSHVYWYRQLPEEGLKFMVYLQKENIIDESGMPKERFSAEFPKEGPSILRIQQVVRGDSAAYFCASSRTPSGGADEQFFGPGTRLTVL.

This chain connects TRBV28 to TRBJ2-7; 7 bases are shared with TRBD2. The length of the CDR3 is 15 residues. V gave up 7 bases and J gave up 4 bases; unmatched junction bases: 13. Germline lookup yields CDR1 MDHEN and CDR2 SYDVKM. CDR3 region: CASINRDGGRYEQYF. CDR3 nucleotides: TGTGCCAGCATTAACCGGGACGGGGGGAGGTACGAGCAGTACTTC. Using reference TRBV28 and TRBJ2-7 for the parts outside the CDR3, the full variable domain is DVKVTQSSRYLVKRTGEKVFLECVQDMDHENMFWYRQDPGLGLRLIYFSYDVKMKEKGDIPEGYSVSREKKERFSLILESASTNQTSMYLCASINRDGGRYEQYFGPGTRLTVT.

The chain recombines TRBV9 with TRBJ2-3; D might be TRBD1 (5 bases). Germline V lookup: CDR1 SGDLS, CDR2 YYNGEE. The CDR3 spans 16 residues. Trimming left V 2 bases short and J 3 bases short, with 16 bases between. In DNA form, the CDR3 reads TGTGCCAGCAGCGTCCACCCAGGTCCAGGGACAGATACGCAGTATTTT. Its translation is CASSVHPGPGTDTQYF.

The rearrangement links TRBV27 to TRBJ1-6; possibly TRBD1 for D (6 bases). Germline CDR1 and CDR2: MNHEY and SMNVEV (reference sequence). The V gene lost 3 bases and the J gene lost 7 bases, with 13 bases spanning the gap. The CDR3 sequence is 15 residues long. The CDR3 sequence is CASSFALQGNSPLHF. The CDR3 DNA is TGTGCCAGCAGTTTCGCCCTACAGGGAAATTCACCCCTCCACTTT.

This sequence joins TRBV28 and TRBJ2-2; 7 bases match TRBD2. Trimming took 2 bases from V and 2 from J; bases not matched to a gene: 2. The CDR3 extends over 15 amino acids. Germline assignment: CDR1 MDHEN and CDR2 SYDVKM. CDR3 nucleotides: TGTGCCAGCAGTTTAGGGAGGGCTAACACCGGGGAGCTGTTTTTT. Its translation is CASSLGRANTGELFF.

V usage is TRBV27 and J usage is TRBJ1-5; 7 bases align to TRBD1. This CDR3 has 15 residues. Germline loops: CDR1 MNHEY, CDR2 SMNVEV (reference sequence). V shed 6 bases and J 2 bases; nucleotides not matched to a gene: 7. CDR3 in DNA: TGTGCCAGCAGGAAGGGGGCGCAGGGCAATCAGCCCCAGCATTTT. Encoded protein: CASRKGAQGNQPQHF.

This chain's CDR3 is CASIRQGNYNEQFF. DNA for the CDR3: TGCGCCAGCATTAGACAGGGGAACTACAATGAGCAGTTCTTC. This chain joins TRBV5-1 and TRBJ2-1, with TRBD1 matching 8 bases. This CDR3 spans 14 amino acids. CDR1 and CDR2 from the germline V gene are SGHRS and YFSETQ. V lost 6 bases and J lost 3; bases outside the gene matches: 5.